This TCR beta chain came from a study of T-cell memory formation after mild COVID-19. General study results and limits: Pre-infection memory showed some responding clones, and this suggested that cross-reactive memory joined.

This clonotype has just a few counts. Its specificity is unknown. From germline, CDR1 is SNHLY and CDR2 FYNNEI. This CDR3 is 13 amino acids long. The ends were cut back, 6 bases at V and 4 bases at J, with 13 bases in the middle. TCRalpha and TCRbeta libraries used 5'RACE with constant-segment primers and UMIs. MiXCR, run by TCRdb on the 5' RACE reads, gives a single entry per CDR3 protein. This table holds fewer than 700,000 distinct CDR3 sequences, under 20% found once. The rearrangement links TRBV2 to TRBJ2-7, with D possibly TRBD2 on 5 matching bases. The sample comprised PBMCs or a T cell subset sorted from them (not recorded which). This TCR derives from an adult woman who had mild COVID-19 (a few samples of this study predate the infection). Cell type and time point are not known. CDR3 sequence (DNA): TGTGCCAGCAGGACCTTGAGGGTTTACGAGCAGTACTTC. It codes for CASRTLRVYEQYF. The complete variable domain, with remaining parts taken from reference TRBV2 and TRBJ2-7, reads EPEVTQTPSHQVTQMGQEVILRCVPISNHLYFYWYRQILGQKVEFLVSFYNNEISEKSEIFDDQFSVERPDGSNFTLKIRSTKLEDSAMYFCASRTLRVYEQYFGPGTRLTVT.